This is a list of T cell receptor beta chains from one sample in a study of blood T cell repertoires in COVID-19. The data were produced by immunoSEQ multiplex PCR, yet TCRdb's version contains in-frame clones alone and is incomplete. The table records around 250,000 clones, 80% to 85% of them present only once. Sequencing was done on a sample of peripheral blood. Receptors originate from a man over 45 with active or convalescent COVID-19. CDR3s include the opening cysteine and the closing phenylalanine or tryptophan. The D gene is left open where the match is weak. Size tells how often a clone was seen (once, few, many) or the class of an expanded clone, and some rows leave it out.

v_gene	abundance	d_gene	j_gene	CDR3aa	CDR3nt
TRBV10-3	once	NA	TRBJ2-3	CAITGTADTQYF	TGTGCCATCACGGGTACCGCAGATACGCAGTATTTT
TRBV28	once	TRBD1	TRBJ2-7	CASSPFGRGSPYEQYF	TGTGCCAGCAGTCCCTTTGGCAGGGGGAGTCCCTACGAGCAGTACTTC
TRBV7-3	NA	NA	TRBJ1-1	CASSLGRNTEAFF	TGTGCCAGCAGCTTGGGGCGGAACACTGAAGCTTTCTTT
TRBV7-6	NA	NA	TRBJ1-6	CATPVDPGREGDNSPLHF	TGTGCCACCCCCGTTGACCCAGGCAGGGAGGGTGATAATTCACCCCTCCACTTT
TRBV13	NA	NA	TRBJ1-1	CASSLGGYEGDTEAFF	TGTGCCAGCAGCTTAGGTGGGTATGAAGGGGACACTGAAGCTTTCTTT
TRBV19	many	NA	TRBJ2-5	CASSMGTSPETQYF	TGTGCCAGTAGTATGGGCACCTCCCCGGAGACCCAGTACTTC
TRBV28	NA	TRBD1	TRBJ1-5	CASSLRQGDYQPQHF	TGTGCCAGCAGTTTACGACAGGGGGACTATCAGCCCCAGCATTTT
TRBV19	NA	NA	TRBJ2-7	CASTLTIQGYEQYF	TGTGCCAGTACGCTGACGATACAGGGCTACGAGCAGTACTTC
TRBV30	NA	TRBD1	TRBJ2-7	CAWREMGQGSEQYF	TGTGCCTGGAGGGAGATGGGACAGGGAAGCGAGCAGTACTTC
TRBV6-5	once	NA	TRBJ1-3	CASTPSRQGRHTIYF	TGTGCCAGCACCCCTTCGAGGCAGGGTAGGCACACCATATATTTT
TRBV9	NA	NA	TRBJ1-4	CASSAETPGKLFF	TGTGCCAGCAGCGCCGAAACCCCAGGGAAACTGTTTTTT
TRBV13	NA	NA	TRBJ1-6	CASSPPRGEDSPLHF	TGTGCCAGCAGCCCCCCCCGTGGGGAGGATTCACCCCTCCACTTT
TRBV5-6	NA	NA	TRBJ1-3	CASSRVGSSGNTIYF	TGTGCCAGCAGCCGTGTGGGGAGCTCTGGAAACACCATATATTTT
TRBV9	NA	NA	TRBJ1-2	CASSSGGVGYGYTF	TGTGCCAGCAGCTCAGGAGGGGTGGGCTATGGCTACACCTTC
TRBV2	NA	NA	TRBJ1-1	CATQVTNTEAFF	TGTGCCACACAGGTGACGAACACTGAAGCTTTCTTT
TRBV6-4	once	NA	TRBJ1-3	CASSDSRRSSGNTIYF	TGTGCCAGCAGTGACTCGCGGCGAAGCTCTGGAAACACCATATATTTT